This T cell receptor (beta chain) derives from a study of shared clonotypes between healthy human individuals. Profiling relied on immunoSEQ multiplex PCR, and the TCRdb table lists in-frame clones only, not all of them. The sample has approximately 1.5 million clones, approximately 98.5% seen once. This clone came up once. Other DNA sequences of this sample code for an identical CDR3. Germline CDR1 WNHNN, CDR2 SYGVQD (reference sequence). V was trimmed by 2 bases and J by 1 base, leaving 8 bases between them. The CDR3 is 14 residues long. Sequencing used naive CD4+ T cells sorted from blood. Regarding subset: CD45RA+ positively selected. This receptor was obtained from a man aged 25-45 years in good health. The rearrangement joins TRBV10-1 to TRBJ1-1; maybe TRBD1 (6 bases). The CDR3 loop is CASSEGGPNTEAFF. Written as DNA, the CDR3 is TGCGCCAGCAGTGAGGGGGGGCCGAACACTGAAGCTTTCTTT.